The TCR beta chain described here comes from a study of blood T cell repertoires in COVID-19. Study as a whole: Samples of COVID-19 (acute and convalescent) were obtained from the United States, Italy and Spain. The cDNA or gDNA used as material had been derived from T cells, B-cell-depleted T cells, or PBMCs.

The table lists this clone with a count of one. Original handling: From reference gene primer amplification, estimates of nucleated cell counts were derived. Profiled with immunoSEQ multiplex PCR; TCRdb holds only in-frame clones, not every one. The V and J calls and clone size are taken from that table; D and trimming were inferred from the DNA. The table shows approximately 100,000 clones, with about 85% occurring only once. Germline loops: CDR1 SGHTA, CDR2 FQGNSA. The CDR3 is made up of 14 amino acids. The V end lost 0 bases, the J end lost 3 bases, and 9 bases lay between the germline ends. The sequencing sample was made of peripheral blood. The chain couples TRBV7-2 to TRBJ2-7; possible D gene TRBD1, 5 bases. This TCR was recovered from a woman between 65 and 79 years old with active or convalescent COVID-19. CDR3 nucleotides: TGTGCCAGCAGCTTAGCGGGGCAGGGCTACGAGCAGTACTTC. This encodes CASSLAGQGYEQYF.